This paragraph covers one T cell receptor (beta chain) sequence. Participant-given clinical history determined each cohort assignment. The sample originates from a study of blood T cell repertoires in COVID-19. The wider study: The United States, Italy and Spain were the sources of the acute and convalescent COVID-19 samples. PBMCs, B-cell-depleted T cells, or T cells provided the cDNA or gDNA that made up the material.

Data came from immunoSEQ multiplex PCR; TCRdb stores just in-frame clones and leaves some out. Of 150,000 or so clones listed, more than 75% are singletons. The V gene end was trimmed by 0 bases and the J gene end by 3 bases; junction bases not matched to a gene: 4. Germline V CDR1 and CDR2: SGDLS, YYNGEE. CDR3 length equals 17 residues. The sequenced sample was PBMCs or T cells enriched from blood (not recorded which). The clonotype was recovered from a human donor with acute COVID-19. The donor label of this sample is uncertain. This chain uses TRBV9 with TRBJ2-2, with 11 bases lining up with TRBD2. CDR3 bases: TGTGCCAGCAGCGTAGGACGACTAGCGGGGTACACCGGGGAGCTGTTTTTT. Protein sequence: CASSVGRLAGYTGELFF. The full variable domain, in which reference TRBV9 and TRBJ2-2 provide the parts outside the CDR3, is DSGVTQTPKHLITATGQRVTLRCSPRSGDLSVYWYQQSLDQGLQFLIQYYNGEERAKGNILERFSAQQFPDLHSELNLSSLELGDSALYFCASSVGRLAGYTGELFFGEGSRLTVL.